The 16 T cell receptor beta chains below come from one sample, sequenced in a study of T cells in Graves' hyperthyroidism and ophthalmopathy. Amplification yielded TCR beta CDR3 regions, with RNA transcripts as the source. HTBI primers were employed in a first-round RT-PCR of the TCR CDR3. TCRdb reprocessed the multiplex PCR reads via MiXCR and lists one record per CDR3 protein. The sample consists of approximately 510,000 distinct CDR3 sequences, about 20% of them appearing once. The sequencing sample was made of blood. The receptors derive from a man aged 18 to 29 with Graves' hyperthyroidism.

There are many counts of this clonotype. The chain is built from TRBV27 and TRBJ1-1, with a possible D match to TRBD1 (5 bases). Germline CDR1 is MNHEY and CDR2 is SMNVEV (reference sequence). V lost 11 bases to trimming and J lost 0 bases, with 16 bases between them. The CDR3 contains 14 residues. The chain's CDR3 is CAVRRTTMNTEAFF. The CDR3 DNA reads as TGTGCCGTCCGGAGGACAACCATGAACACTGAAGCTTTCTTT.

This clonotype was observed many times. This sequence joins TRBV6-5 and TRBJ2-7; 9 bases agree with TRBD1. The germline V gene has CDR1 MNHEY and CDR2 SVGAGI. The ends lost 0 bases at V and 3 bases at J; junction bases unmatched: 6. The CDR3 extends over 16 amino acids. DNA for the CDR3: TGTGCCAGCAGTTACTCGGGGACAGGGTTCTACTACGAGCAGTACTTC. Translating it yields CASSYSGTGFYYEQYF.

This clonotype was recorded at least ten times. The chain links TRBV28 to TRBJ1-3; a possible D gene is TRBD1 (5 bases). The CDR3 sequence is 15 residues long. Germline CDR1 and CDR2: MDHEN and SYDVKM. V dropped 2 bases and J dropped 6 bases, with 14 bases sitting between them. CDR3 region: CASSLQGFITNTIYF. In DNA form, the CDR3 reads TGTGCCAGCAGTTTACAGGGATTTATAACAAACACCATATATTTT.

This clonotype was counted at least ten times. The V call is TRBV2, the J call TRBJ1-3; D unresolved. The length of the CDR3 is 14 residues. V gave up 4 bases and J gave up 5 bases, with 12 bases separating them. In germline, CDR1 is SNHLY, CDR2 FYNNEI. The CDR3 nucleotides are TGTGCCAGCAGTGCTCTAACTCTTCGAAACACCATATATTTT. It translates to CASSALTLRNTIYF.

The rearrangement joins TRBV5-1 to TRBJ1-1; 7 bases line up with TRBD1. The V and J ends lost 4 bases and 3 bases, in that order; junction bases with no gene match: 6. There are 14 residues in the CDR3. Germline loops: CDR1 SGHRS, CDR2 YFSETQ. CDR3 DNA: TGCGCCAGCAGCAATCCGGGACAGTACACTGAAGCTTTCTTT. Its protein product is CASSNPGQYTEAFF.

The gene calls are TRBV27 and TRBJ2-2, with D unresolved. Looked up from germline, CDR1 is MNHEY and CDR2 is SMNVEV (reference sequence). The CDR3 contains 18 residues. Deletions cut 3 bases from V and 1 base from J, with 18 bases between. CDR3 sequence: CASSFEANRRRNTGELFF. Written as DNA, the CDR3 is TGTGCCAGCAGTTTTGAGGCGAATAGAAGGCGGAACACCGGGGAGCTGTTTTTT.

At least ten counts were recorded for this clonotype. CDR3 DNA: TGTGCCTGGGGCGCAACAGGCGATTACGAGCAGTACTTC. Protein sequence: CAWGATGDYEQYF. This sequence joins TRBV30 and TRBJ2-7; D is perhaps TRBD1 (5 bases). Germline V gives CDR1 GTSNPN, CDR2 SVGIG (reference sequence). The ends were cut back, 5 bases at V and 4 bases at J, with 15 bases in the middle. This CDR3 contains 13 residues.

In its sample, this clonotype was seen once. This rearrangement joins TRBV4-1 to TRBJ2-7; D possibly corresponds to TRBD2 (5 bases). V lost 4 bases, J lost 4 bases, and 14 bases lay in between. The length of the CDR3 is 14 residues. Germline assignment: CDR1 MGHRA and CDR2 YSYEKL. The CDR3 spells CASSRSTGSYEQYF. In DNA, the CDR3 is TGCGCCAGCAGCCGAAGTACGGGGAGTTACGAGCAGTACTTC.

The chain carries TRBV4-1 and TRBJ2-4; 10 bases line up with TRBD1. J was trimmed by 2 bases and V by 4 bases; bases with no gene match: 5. Germline V gives CDR1 MGHRA, CDR2 YSYEKL. This CDR3 contains 16 residues. The CDR3: CASSLRQGATKNIQYF. CDR3 DNA sequence: TGCGCCAGCAGCCTAAGACAGGGGGCGACCAAAAACATTCAGTACTTC.

The chain joins TRBV30 to TRBJ1-3, with D maybe TRBD1 (5 bases). In germline, CDR1 is GTSNPN, CDR2 SVGIG (reference sequence). CDR3 length: 20 amino acids. With 0 bases removed from V and 0 bases from J, the gap between germline ends came to 24 bases. The CDR3: CAWSVLRQTFTEHSGNTIYF. The CDR3 DNA is TGTGCCTGGAGTGTACTGAGACAGACCTTTACGGAACACTCTGGAAACACCATATATTTT. The full variable domain, in which reference TRBV30 and TRBJ1-3 provide the parts outside the CDR3, is SQTIHQWPATLVQPVGSPLSLECTVEGTSNPNLYWYRQAAGRGLQLLFYSVGIGQISSEVPQNLSASRPQDRQFILSSKKLLLSDSGFYLCAWSVLRQTFTEHSGNTIYFGEGSWLTVV.

About this clonotype itself: Its ends do not fully match the called genes, so a read error is possible. This chain links TRBV6-1 with TRBJ2-2; D unclear. CDR3 length equals 13 residues. CDR1 and CDR2 (germline): MNHNS, SASEGT. In nucleotides, the CDR3 is TGTGTCAGCAGTGAACCGGTAACCGGGGAGCTGTTTTTT. Translated: CVSSEPVTGELFF.

This clonotype came up many times. The chain has TRBV6-1 and TRBJ1-1, with D possibly being TRBD1 (6 bases). Trimming removed 7 bases at V and 4 bases at J, with 13 bases between. Germline V CDR1 and CDR2: MNHNS, SASEGT. CDR3 size: 13 residues. The CDR3 loop reads CASKDPGATEAFF. The CDR3 DNA follows: TGTGCCAGCAAAGACCCAGGGGCCACTGAAGCTTTCTTT.

This clonotype was seen only a few times. The chain joins TRBV12-3 or TRBV12-4 to TRBJ2-2; the match to TRBD2 covers 8 bases. Trimming cost V 6 bases and J 2 bases; bases outside gene matches: 8. This CDR3 comprises 16 residues. The CDR3 spells CASSPRAGGNTGELFF. CDR3 DNA: TGTGCCAGCAGCCCCCGGGCGGGGGGCAACACCGGGGAGCTGTTTTTT.

Ten or more counts support this clonotype. The V call is TRBV6-1, the J call TRBJ1-1; D is unresolved. CDR3 length equals 12 residues. CDR1 is MNHNS and CDR2 is SASEGT in the germline V gene. Trimming shortened V by 9 bases and J by 5 bases, and 13 bases separated the two germline ends. The CDR3 DNA sequence: TGTGCCAGTACACCGGGAAGGACTGAAGCTTTCTTT. Protein: CASTPGRTEAFF.

This clonotype has ten or more counts. This chain joins TRBV6-1 and TRBJ1-5, with D perhaps matching TRBD1 (6 bases). The CDR3 has 15 amino acids. V was shortened by 5 bases and J by 4 bases, with 15 bases between the two germline ends. CDR1 is MNHNS and CDR2 is SASEGT in the germline V gene. CDR3 region: CASSPPGGQNQPQHF. As DNA, the CDR3 is TGTGCCAGCAGTCCCCCGGGGGGCCAAAATCAGCCCCAGCATTTT.

This clonotype was picked up many times. The gene calls are TRBV6-1 and TRBJ2-7, with TRBD1 identical over 8 bases. V gave up 5 bases and J gave up 6 bases; unmatched junction bases: 9. Per germline, CDR1 MNHNS and CDR2 SASEGT. The CDR3 extends over 14 amino acids. CDR3 amino acids: CASSPPGGRSEQYF. DNA of the CDR3: TGTGCCAGCAGTCCTCCAGGGGGCAGGTCCGAGCAGTACTTC.